Listed below are T cell receptor beta chains from one sample, sequenced in a study of T-cell memory formation after mild COVID-19. TCRdb passed the 5' RACE reads through MiXCR, listing each CDR3 protein once. The data contain about 400,000 distinct CDR3 sequences, roughly 18% of them singletons. Specimen: PBMCs or a T cell subset sorted from them (not recorded which). The origin of the receptors is a man between 18 and 29 years old who had mild COVID-19 (a few samples of this study predate the infection). Cell type and time point are not known. The CDR3 runs from the conserved cysteine through the conserved F or W. The D gene is left open where the match is weak.

V gene: TRBV12-3/TRBV12-4; J gene: TRBJ1-1; D gene: TRBD1; CDR3 protein: CASSLAGTGVAFF
V gene: TRBV20-1; J gene: TRBJ2-7; D gene: .; CDR3 protein: CSARTGHSYEQYF
V gene: TRBV5-4; J gene: TRBJ2-1; D gene: TRBD2; CDR3 protein: CASSFLGGDYNEQFF
V gene: TRBV20-1; J gene: TRBJ1-5; D gene: .; CDR3 protein: CSVQTGYGGQPQHF
V gene: TRBV20-1; J gene: TRBJ1-3; D gene: .; CDR3 protein: CSGATTGRDSGNTIYF
V gene: TRBV6-1; J gene: TRBJ2-7; D gene: .; CDR3 protein: CASSELGYDFWYF
V gene: TRBV29-1; J gene: TRBJ1-4; D gene: .; CDR3 protein: CSVVSSTQHGNEKLFF
V gene: TRBV5-1; J gene: TRBJ2-3; D gene: TRBD2; CDR3 protein: CASSSEVLAGSTDTQYF
V gene: TRBV6-5; J gene: TRBJ1-6; D gene: .; CDR3 protein: CASRPDSEGSYNSPLHF
V gene: TRBV6-5; J gene: TRBJ2-7; D gene: .; CDR3 protein: CASRPSLASHEQYF
V gene: TRBV7-9; J gene: TRBJ2-1; D gene: TRBD2; CDR3 protein: CASSLGTSGYNELEFF
V gene: TRBV30; J gene: TRBJ2-7; D gene: .; CDR3 protein: CAWRLNLDYEQYF
V gene: TRBV7-2; J gene: TRBJ1-1; D gene: TRBD1; CDR3 protein: CASSLASAGGFTEAFF
V gene: TRBV20-1; J gene: TRBJ2-4; D gene: .; CDR3 protein: CSAFGTAKNIQYF
V gene: TRBV15; J gene: TRBJ1-2; D gene: .; CDR3 protein: CATSRENTGSYNYGYTF
V gene: TRBV11-2; J gene: TRBJ2-3; D gene: .; CDR3 protein: CASSFGDPDTQYF
V gene: TRBV20-1; J gene: TRBJ1-2; D gene: .; CDR3 protein: CSARENSGYGYTF
V gene: TRBV5-1; J gene: TRBJ2-5; D gene: .; CDR3 protein: CASSLARAGETQYF
V gene: TRBV12-3/TRBV12-4; J gene: TRBJ2-5; D gene: .; CDR3 protein: CASTFRGGETQYF
V gene: TRBV6-2/TRBV6-3; J gene: TRBJ1-2; D gene: .; CDR3 protein: CASSMTAPGYTF
V gene: TRBV12-3/TRBV12-4; J gene: TRBJ2-7; D gene: TRBD2; CDR3 protein: CASSLWLAGAYEQYF